Sequencing of this TCR beta chain was carried out in a study of immune evolution from preneoplasia to lung adenocarcinoma. The CDR3 is 18 residues long. V gave up 5 bases and J gave up 4 bases; unmatched junction bases: 11. Germline V gene sequence: CDR1 SGHNT, CDR2 YENEEA. In the case of this clone: Antigen: not known.

Clones were read by immunoSEQ multiplex PCR, and TCRdb kept only the in-frame ones, dropping some. The profile shows 7,000 to 9,500 clones, 79% of them singletons. Study findings and constraints: Normal lung had the highest top T cell clone frequencies. Later-stage lesions seemingly showed higher T cell density and diversity than normal lung.

Between the mid-2010s and the late 2010s, patients underwent resection in Japan or China. V usage is TRBV11-3 and J usage is TRBJ2-2; 12 bases match TRBD1. The TCR sequence derives from a person aged 35-55 years with lung adenocarcinoma. Sample: FFPE invasive lung adenocarcinoma tissue. The CDR3 protein is CASSKGTGGSIVTGELFF. The CDR3 DNA sequence: TGTGCCAGCAGCAAGGGGACAGGGGGCTCGATAGTCACCGGGGAGCTGTTTTTT.